This T cell receptor (beta chain) comes out of a study of metastatic and nonmetastatic thyroid tumors. Germline CDR1 is DFQATT and CDR2 is SNEGSKA (reference sequence). The length of the CDR3 is 14 residues. V was pared by 0 bases and J by 11 bases, with 17 bases between. TCRdb reassembled clones from the PCR reads with MiXCR. The sample consists of 25,000 to 30,000 clones, around 25% of them appearing once. Every patient underwent thyroid surgery untreated. The sequencing sample was made of blood. The receptor comes from a female donor with papillary thyroid cancer or a benign thyroid nodule (not recorded which). Some clones in this sample may be carry-over from other donors' samples. This chain uses TRBV20-1 with TRBJ2-1; D could derive from TRBD1 or TRBD2 (5 bases each). The CDR3 is CSARDPALGDQQFF. CDR3 bases: TGCAGTGCTAGAGACCCCGCATTGGGGGATCAGCAGTTCTTC.